This T cell receptor beta chain is from a study of PD-L1 blockade in urothelial cancer. Study information: Median T cell yield from blood was roughly 140,000.

Trimming removed 5 bases at V and 2 bases at J, with 9 bases between. This CDR3 is 13 amino acids long. Germline assignment: CDR1 SGHTA and CDR2 FQGNSA. Time point denoted: peripheral blood 6 weeks after treatment start. Produced via immunoSEQ multiplex PCR; TCRdb's table is partial and in-frame only. This sample has around 40,000 clones, with 80% to 90% found just once. The sequence came from a man aged 55 to 69 with urothelial cancer. J is TRBJ1-2 and V is TRBV7-2; D remains unclear. This material consisted of PBMCs, taken around atezolizumab (anti-PD-L1) treatment. The CDR3 protein is CASSPDWNYGYTF. For the CDR3, the DNA is TGTGCCAGCAGCCCCGACTGGAACTATGGCTACACCTTC.